What follows are 20 T cell receptor beta chains derived from one specimen sequenced in a study of regulatory T cells in long-lasting Graves disease. Time point noted: newly diagnosed GD, antithyroid drugs for less than 3 months. There was RNA extracted from PBMCs, and the TCR library was made from it. Sequencing libraries for TCR beta were prepared with iRepertoire HTBI primers and Arm-PCR of CDR3 regions. TCRdb reprocessed the multiplex PCR reads via MiXCR and lists one record per CDR3 protein. The sample includes around 420,000 distinct CDR3 sequences, roughly 15% of them seen just once. This sample comprised peripheral blood mononuclear cells (PBMCs), obtained at new diagnosis, from a patient treated with antithyroid drugs. These TCRs come from a female donor with Graves disease.

This clonotype was seen at least ten times. The chain uses TRBV7-9 and TRBJ2-1; a weak D match, TRBD1 (5 bases). Trimming took off 8 bases at V and 10 bases at J, with 18 bases between the two ends. Germline V gene data show CDR1 as SEHNR and CDR2 as FQNEAQ (reference sequence). The CDR3 contains 13 residues. The CDR3 coding sequence is TGTGCCAGCTTCCCATCAGGGTTTCAAGAGCAGTTCTTC. It codes for CASFPSGFQEQFF.

The chain links TRBV30 to TRBJ1-1; no clear D. V dropped 6 bases and J dropped 1 base, with 12 bases sitting between them. The CDR3 contains 13 residues. The V gene's germline CDR1 is GTSNPN and CDR2 SVGIG (reference sequence). The CDR3 coding sequence is TGTGCCTGTACGAACTCGCGGAACACTGAAGCTTTCTTT. Its translation is CACTNSRNTEAFF.

CDR3 nucleotides: TGCAGTGCCCGAGGAAGTTGGACTAGCGAGAACCTCCCAACGGGAGAGCAGTACTTC. Protein product: CSARGSWTSENLPTGEQYF. The chain uses TRBV20-1 and TRBJ2-7, with 9 bases lining up with TRBD2. Germline lookup yields CDR1 DFQATT and CDR2 SNEGSKA (reference sequence). V dropped 6 bases and J dropped 7; count of bases not matched to a gene: 28. This CDR3 contains 19 residues.

This clonotype was counted at least ten times. This chain links TRBV5-1 with TRBJ2-5, with D hard to call. The CDR3 consists of 16 residues. Looked up from germline, CDR1 is SGHRS and CDR2 is YFSETQ. Trimming stripped 5 bases from V and 7 bases from J, with 24 bases between. The CDR3 protein is CASRTDTSLQETTQYF. The CDR3 DNA reads as TGCGCCAGCAGAACTGACACGAGCCTGCAAGAGACGACCCAGTACTTC.

There are many counts of this clonotype. The chain recombines TRBV7-9 with TRBJ1-2, with 7 bases lining up with TRBD1. The ends lost 4 bases at V and 6 bases at J; junction bases unmatched: 8. The CDR3 consists of 14 residues. Germline assignment: CDR1 SEHNR and CDR2 FQNEAQ (reference sequence). The CDR3 coding sequence is TGTGCCAGCAGCTCGCTTAGGGACAGCCATGGCTACACCTTC. Translation: CASSSLRDSHGYTF.

Comment on this clonotype: It may be a read error: a sequence one base away is much more abundant. This sequence joins TRBV3-1 and TRBJ1-1; D ambiguous. Per germline, CDR1 LGHDT and CDR2 YNNKEL (reference sequence). CDR3 length: 14 amino acids. The CDR3 sequence: CASSLGNQNTEALF. The CDR3 nucleotides are TGTGCCAGCAGCCTTGGGAACCAGAACACTGAAGCTCTCTTT.

The J gene is TRBJ2-5, the V gene TRBV6-1, with 12 bases matching TRBD1. The CDR3 is made up of 16 amino acids. Losses at the gene ends were 5 bases for V and 4 bases for J; bases not matched to a gene: 8. Germline CDR1 is MNHNS and CDR2 is SASEGT. The CDR3 DNA follows: TGTGCCAGCAGTAGGGCCGGGACAGGGGGCTCAGAGACCCAGTACTTC. Encoded protein: CASSRAGTGGSETQYF.

This clonotype has at least ten counts. This chain joins TRBV6-1 and TRBJ1-5; tentatively, D is TRBD1 (5 bases). This CDR3 spans 13 amino acids. From germline, CDR1 is MNHNS and CDR2 SASEGT. Deletions cut 8 bases from V and 3 bases from J, with 11 bases between. CDR3 protein: CASGRGPNQPQHF. DNA for the CDR3: TGTGCCAGCGGGAGGGGCCCCAATCAGCCCCAGCATTTT.

This clonotype was picked up a small number of times. The rearrangement joins TRBV30 to TRBJ2-6; 9 positions agree with TRBD2. V was pared by 3 bases and J by 3 bases, with 6 bases of the junction left unmatched. This CDR3 has 16 residues. Germline-derived CDR1 and CDR2 are GTSNPN and SVGIG (reference sequence). The CDR3 DNA reads as TGTGCCTGGAGAAAAGCGGGAGGTCTTGGGGCCAACGTCCTGACTTTC. Its protein product is CAWRKAGGLGANVLTF.

This clonotype was seen many times. V usage is TRBV2 and J usage is TRBJ2-5, with 14 bases identical to TRBD2. The CDR3 spans 14 residues. With V trimmed by 6 bases and J by 14 bases, 11 bases remained unmatched. Germline V CDR1 and CDR2: SNHLY, FYNNEI. CDR3 sequence reads: CASRLGTSGSLLYF. CDR3 bases: TGTGCCAGCAGGCTCGGGACTAGCGGGAGCCTTCTCTACTTC. Together with reference TRBV2 and TRBJ2-5, the CDR3 gives the full variable domain: EPEVTQTPSHQVTQMGQEVILRCVPISNHLYFYWYRQILGQKVEFLVSFYNNEISEKSEIFDDQFSVERPDGSNFTLKIRSTKLEDSAMYFCASRLGTSGSLLYFGPGTRLLVL.

The chain links TRBV6-1 to TRBJ2-3; D remains unclear. Trimming left V 9 bases short and J 5 bases short, with 15 bases between. Germline-derived CDR1 and CDR2 are MNHNS and SASEGT. The CDR3 has 13 amino acids. For the CDR3, the DNA is TGTGCCAGTAACCGTGGGCTAGAAGATACGCAGTATTTT. Amino acid sequence: CASNRGLEDTQYF.

This clonotype was picked up many times. Germline is not matched at one junction end, which may reflect a read error. The CDR3 sequence: CASSLLSGGNTEAFF. CDR3 DNA sequence: TGTGCCAGCAGCTTGTTATCAGGGGGGAACACTGAAGCTTTCTTT. The chain uses TRBV5-1 and TRBJ1-1; TRBD1 aligns across 7 bases. This CDR3 spans 15 amino acids. The germline gives CDR1 SGHRS, CDR2 YFSETQ.

This clonotype occurred many times. This rearrangement joins TRBV7-9 to TRBJ1-1, with D tentatively TRBD1 (6 bases). Germline lookup yields CDR1 SEHNR and CDR2 FQNEAQ (reference sequence). The CDR3 loop spans 12 amino acids. V gave up 5 bases and J gave up 6 bases, with 10 bases separating them. The CDR3 is CASSATGPEAFF. Here the CDR3 DNA reads TGTGCCAGCAGCGCAACAGGGCCTGAAGCTTTCTTT.

In its sample, this clonotype was seen many times. V is TRBV7-2 and J is TRBJ2-3; perhaps TRBD2 as D (7 bases). The DNA end lines up better with TRBJ2-7; the J call may be wrong. The CDR3 covers 19 residues. Germline CDR1 and CDR2: SGHTA and FQGNSA. CDR3 DNA: TGTGCCAGCAGCTTAAAACTCGAGGGGGGAGCGGGATACTCCTACGAGCAGTACTTC. It is translated as CASSLKLEGGAGYSYEQYF.

In its sample, this clonotype was seen a few times. The chain links TRBV29-1 to TRBJ2-4; TRBD1 might be the D (6 bases). This CDR3 spans 12 amino acids. V was cut by 5 bases and J by 8 bases, with 13 bases left in between. Germline CDR1 SQVTM, CDR2 ANQGSEA. CDR3 in DNA: TGCAGCGTTCAGGGGCTTGGGTACATTCAGTACTTC. Amino acids: CSVQGLGYIQYF.

V gene TRBV7-2 combines with J gene TRBJ2-7; 14 nucleotides agree with TRBD2. CDR3 length equals 19 residues. Unmatched junction bases numbered 12, after V lost 4 bases and J lost 1 base. CDR1 is SGHTA and CDR2 is FQGNSA in the germline V gene. The CDR3 region has the DNA TGTGCCAGCAGCTCTAGGGGGACTAGCGGGAGAAGTAAGTCCTACGAGCAGTACTTC. It translates to CASSSRGTSGRSKSYEQYF.

DNA of the CDR3: TGTGCCAGCAGTCCGGACAGGTGGGAGACCCAGTACTTC. Protein product: CASSPDRWETQYF. The chain is built from TRBV6-1 and TRBJ2-5; 7 bases match TRBD1. Per germline, CDR1 MNHNS and CDR2 SASEGT. V dropped 5 bases and J dropped 5; count of bases not matched to a gene: 5. The CDR3 runs to 13 residues.

This clonotype turned up a few times. The chain is built from TRBV19 and TRBJ1-2; D gene unclear. Germline V lookup: CDR1 LNHDA, CDR2 SQIVND (reference sequence). There are 18 residues in the CDR3. Trimming cost V 4 bases and J 0 bases, with 21 bases left between them. The CDR3 sequence is CASSTGPGQTAPNYGYTF. The CDR3 region has the DNA TGTGCCAGTAGTACGGGCCCCGGGCAGACCGCCCCTAACTATGGCTACACCTTC.

This clonotype was counted at least ten times. The chain combines TRBV6-5 with TRBJ1-1; no firm D call. V lost 4 bases to trimming and J lost 1 base, with 13 bases between them. CDR3 size: 15 residues. Germline lookup yields CDR1 MNHEY and CDR2 SVGAGI. CDR3 protein: CASSFPSDENTEAFF. The CDR3 DNA follows: TGTGCCAGCAGTTTCCCATCTGATGAGAACACTGAAGCTTTCTTT.

Notes on this clonotype: A much larger clone lies one base from this, so it may be a read error. The rearrangement uses TRBV6-2 or TRBV6-3 and TRBJ1-1; unclear D gene. This CDR3 is 12 amino acids long. CDR1 is MNHEY and CDR2 is SVGEGT in the germline V gene. CDR3 loop: CVSIWSNTEAFF. Here the CDR3 DNA reads TGTGTCAGCATCTGGTCGAACACTGAAGCTTTCTTT.